The 15 T cell receptor beta chains listed next were all sequenced from one sample in a study of blood T cell repertoires in COVID-19. The method was immunoSEQ multiplex PCR; TCRdb's version includes in-frame clones alone and lacks a portion of them. The data show around 250,000 clones, about 90% seen once. Sequenced: PBMCs or T cells enriched from blood (not recorded which). These receptors originate from a man aged 45 to 65 who had been exposed to COVID-19.

The V call is TRBV7-9, the J call TRBJ2-7, with 7 bases matching TRBD1. V lost 3 bases and J lost 6; bases outside the gene matches: 8. The CDR3 covers 14 residues. The germline V gene has CDR1 SEHNR and CDR2 FQNEAQ (reference sequence). CDR3 DNA: TGTGCCAGCAGCTTCAACCCGGGACAGAGCGAGCAGTACGTC. It yields the protein CASSFNPGQSEQYV.

The chain recombines TRBV5-5 with TRBJ1-2, with 10 bases that match TRBD1. Germline V gene data show CDR1 as SGHKS and CDR2 as YYEKEE (reference sequence). The CDR3 extends over 15 amino acids. The J segment lost 1 base and the V segment lost 5 bases, leaving 5 bases of the junction unmatched. The CDR3 here is CASRPTGGYNYGYTF. CDR3 sequence (DNA): TGTGCCAGCAGACCGACAGGGGGCTATAACTATGGCTACACCTTC.

Remarks on this clone: This specimen includes other DNA sequences encoding the same CDR3. This sequence joins TRBV9 and TRBJ1-2; D is perhaps TRBD1 (6 bases). CDR3 length: 12 amino acids. Germline CDR1 reads SGDLS; CDR2 reads YYNGEE. V lost 0 bases and J lost 8, with 8 bases in between. Here the CDR3 DNA reads TGTGCCAGCAGCGTAGTAGGGGGAGGCTACACCTTC. Protein: CASSVVGGGYTF.

V gene TRBV9 combines with J gene TRBJ2-3, with a weak D call TRBD2 (6 bases). The CDR3 is 15 residues long. Germline CDR1 is SGDLS and CDR2 is YYNGEE. V lost 1 base and J lost 0, with 9 bases in between. The CDR3 nucleotides read TGTGCCAGCAGCGTACTAGCGCAAAGCACAGATACGCAGTATTTT. The encoded protein is CASSVLAQSTDTQYF.

V and J are TRBV6-1 and TRBJ1-4, with a possible D match to TRBD1 (5 bases). The V and J ends lost 0 bases and 0 bases respectively, with 8 bases between them. CDR3 length: 16 residues. The germline V gene has CDR1 MNHNS and CDR2 SASEGT. The CDR3, as DNA: TGTGCCAGCAGTGAAGCGCTGACAGCAACTAATGAAAAACTGTTTTTT. It is translated as CASSEALTATNEKLFF.

The rearrangement links TRBV5-1 to TRBJ2-5, with D perhaps TRBD2 (5 bases). The CDR3 length is 14 residues. In germline, CDR1 is SGHRS, CDR2 YFSETQ. V was trimmed by 4 bases and J by 3 bases, leaving 13 bases between them. The CDR3 region is CASSTPGSEETQYF. CDR3 nucleotides: TGCGCCAGCAGCACCCCGGGTAGCGAAGAGACCCAGTACTTC.

This chain uses TRBV30 with TRBJ2-2; D is ambiguous. Germline CDR1 and CDR2: GTSNPN and SVGIG (reference sequence). This CDR3 contains 13 residues. V gave up 1 base and J gave up 2 bases, with 5 bases separating them. This CDR3 is CAWSAFNTGELFF. Written as DNA, the CDR3 is TGTGCCTGGAGTGCCTTCAACACCGGGGAGCTGTTTTTT. Full variable domain (remainder filled in from reference TRBV30 and TRBJ2-2): SQTIHQWPATLVQPVGSPLSLECTVEGTSNPNLYWYRQAAGRGLQLLFYSVGIGQISSEVPQNLSASRPQDRQFILSSKKLLLSDSGFYLCAWSAFNTGELFFGEGSRLTVL.

This chain links TRBV24-1 with TRBJ2-3, with TRBD1 matching 10 bases. Germline-derived CDR1 and CDR2 are KGHDR and SFDVKD. V dropped 5 bases and J dropped 6; count of bases not matched to a gene: 7. The CDR3 is 15 amino acids. CDR3 loop: CATSGGQGFGDTQYF. As DNA, the CDR3 is TGTGCCACCAGTGGGGGACAGGGGTTTGGTGATACGCAGTATTTT.

This clone has a single count. The chain carries TRBV2 and TRBJ2-7, with TRBD2 matching over 10 bases. CDR3 length equals 15 residues. V was pared by 4 bases and J by 6 bases, with 9 bases of the junction left unmatched. Germline V gives CDR1 SNHLY, CDR2 FYNNEI. The CDR3 loop is CASSAHGTSDLEQYF. The CDR3 bases are TGTGCCAGCAGTGCCCACGGGACTAGCGACCTCGAGCAGTACTTC.

The chain couples TRBV28 to TRBJ2-2, with 9 bases fitting TRBD1. CDR1 MDHEN and CDR2 SYDVKM come from the germline V gene. The CDR3 has 15 residues. V lost 7 bases to trimming and J lost 6 bases; unmatched junction nucleotides: 9. In DNA, the CDR3 is TGTGCCAGCACTAGGGGACAGGGATGGGCCGGGGAGCTGTTTTTT. Protein: CASTRGQGWAGELFF.

The rearrangement links TRBV25-1 to TRBJ1-2, with D perhaps matching TRBD1 (6 bases). The germline gives CDR1 MGHDK, CDR2 SYGVNS. This CDR3 has 17 amino acids. Between the trimmed V and J ends, which lost 2 bases and 4 bases, there was a span of 20 bases. CDR3: CASSEVGDTTTIYGYTF. In DNA, the CDR3 is TGTGCCAGCAGTGAAGTCGGGGACACGACCACTATCTATGGCTACACCTTC.

As regards this clone: A junction end diverges from the germline sequence, so it may reflect a read error. This chain uses TRBV28 with TRBJ1-2; 7 bases line up with TRBD1. Germline V gene data show CDR1 as MDHEN and CDR2 as SYDVKM. CDR3 length: 12 residues. In nucleotides, the CDR3 is TGTGCCAGCAGTCCCACGGACAGGCGCACGATATTC. Encoded protein: CASSPTDRRTIF.

The chain joins TRBV19 to TRBJ1-5; 9 bases match TRBD1. This CDR3 is 14 amino acids long. The germline V gene has CDR1 LNHDA and CDR2 SQIVND (reference sequence). V shed 5 bases and J 6 bases; nucleotides not matched to a gene: 5. CDR3 amino acids: CASSPGQGGQPQHF. CDR3 nucleotides: TGTGCCAGTAGTCCGGGACAGGGCGGTCAGCCCCAGCATTTT.

This sequence joins TRBV7-2 and TRBJ2-2; 16 bases fit TRBD2. Germline V CDR1 and CDR2: SGHTA, FQGNSA. This CDR3 has 17 residues. The J segment lost 7 bases and the V segment lost 5 bases, leaving 7 bases of the junction unmatched. The CDR3 coding sequence is TGTGCCAGCAGCCCGGGACTAGCGGGGGGGCCAGGCGGGGAGCTGTTTTTT. Its protein is CASSPGLAGGPGGELFF.

V gene TRBV11-3 combines with J gene TRBJ2-1; D might be TRBD2 (6 bases). Germline CDR1 SGHNT, CDR2 YENEEA. The CDR3 covers 16 residues. The ends were cut back, 0 bases at V and 4 bases at J, with 13 bases in the middle. The CDR3, as DNA: TGTGCCAGCAGCTTAGATGCGGGGATTGTATACAATGAGCAGTTCTTC. It is translated as CASSLDAGIVYNEQFF.